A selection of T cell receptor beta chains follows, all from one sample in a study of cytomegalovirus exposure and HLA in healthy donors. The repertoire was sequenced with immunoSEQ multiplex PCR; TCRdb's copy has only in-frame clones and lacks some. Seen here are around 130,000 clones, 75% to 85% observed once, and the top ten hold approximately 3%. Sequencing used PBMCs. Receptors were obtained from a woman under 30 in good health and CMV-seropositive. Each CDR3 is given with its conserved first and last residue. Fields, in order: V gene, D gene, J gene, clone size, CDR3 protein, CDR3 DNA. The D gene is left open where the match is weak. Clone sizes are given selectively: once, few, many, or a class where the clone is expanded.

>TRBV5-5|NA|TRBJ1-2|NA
CASSLTVPYGYTF
TGTGCCAGCAGCTTGACAGTCCCATATGGCTACACCTTC
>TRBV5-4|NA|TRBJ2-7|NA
CASSLGTLYEQYF
TGTGCCAGCAGCCTCGGGACTCTTTACGAGCAGTACTTC
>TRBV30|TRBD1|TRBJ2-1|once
CAWKGRGRGNEQFF
TGTGCCTGGAAGGGAAGGGGGCGCGGGAATGAGCAGTTCTTC
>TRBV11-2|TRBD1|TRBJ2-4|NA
CASSLLQGVKNIQYF
TGTGCCAGCAGCTTATTACAGGGGGTTAAAAACATTCAGTACTTC
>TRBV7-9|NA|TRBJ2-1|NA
CASSETPARTAVSNEQFF
TGTGCCAGCAGCGAAACCCCCGCAAGGACAGCGGTCTCCAATGAGCAGTTCTTC
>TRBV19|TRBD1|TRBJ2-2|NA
CASRSPGGVGTGELFF
TGTGCCAGCAGATCCCCAGGGGGCGTGGGTACCGGGGAGCTGTTTTTT
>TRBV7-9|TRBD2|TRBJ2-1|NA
CSSSHTETSASNEQFF
TGTTCCAGCAGCCACACAGAGACTAGCGCTTCCAATGAGCAGTTCTTC
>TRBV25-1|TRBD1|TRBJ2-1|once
CASSSLGGTGSYNEQFF
TGTGCCAGCAGTTCCCTTGGGGGGACAGGGTCCTACAATGAGCAGTTCTTC
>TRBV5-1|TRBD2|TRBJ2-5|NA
CASSLSLAGGPRETQYF
TGCGCCAGCAGCTTATCCCTAGCGGGGGGGCCAAGGGAGACCCAGTACTTC
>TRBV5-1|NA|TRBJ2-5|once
CASSLGQGLSKETQYF
TGCGCCAGCAGCTTGGGACAGGGACTCTCCAAAGAGACCCAGTACTTC
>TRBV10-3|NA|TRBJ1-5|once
CATTQGTGIHQPQHF
TGTGCCACGACCCAGGGAACGGGTATTCATCAGCCCCAGCATTTT
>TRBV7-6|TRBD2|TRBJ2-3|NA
CASRLGLAGTTSTDTQYF
TGTGCCAGCAGGTTAGGACTAGCGGGGACAACTAGCACAGATACGCAGTATTTT
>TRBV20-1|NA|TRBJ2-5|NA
CSASGEETQYF
TGCAGTGCTAGCGGGGAGGAGACCCAGTACTTC
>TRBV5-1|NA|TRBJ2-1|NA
CASSLRGAALLGNEQFF
TGCGCCAGCAGCTTACGGGGGGCAGCACTCTTGGGGAATGAGCAGTTCTTC
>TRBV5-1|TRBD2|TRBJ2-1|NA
CASSSGGAYFF
TGCGCCAGCAGCAGCGGGGGGGCTTATTTCTTC
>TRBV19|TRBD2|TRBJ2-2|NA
CASSIERGGRTGELFF
TGTGCCAGTAGTATAGAACGGGGGGGGCGCACCGGGGAGCTGTTTTTT
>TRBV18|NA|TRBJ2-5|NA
CASSPPLVPETQYF
TGTGCCAGCTCACCACCGTTAGTACCAGAGACCCAGTACTTC
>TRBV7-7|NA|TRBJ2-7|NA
CASSLGVCVGLPVLEYF
TGTGCCAGCAGCTTAGGAGTCTGTGTGGGACTTCCAGTCCTGGAGTACTTC
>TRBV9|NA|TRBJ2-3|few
CASSALTQGGTQYF
TGTGCCAGCAGCGCTCTAACCCAGGGGGGTACGCAGTATTTT
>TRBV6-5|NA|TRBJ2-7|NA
CASSYSRGDSYEQYF
TGTGCCAGCAGTTACTCCAGGGGAGACTCCTACGAGCAGTACTTC
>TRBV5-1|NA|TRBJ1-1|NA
CASSFGEGNTEAFF
TGCGCCAGCAGCTTCGGGGAAGGGAACACTGAAGCTTTCTTT
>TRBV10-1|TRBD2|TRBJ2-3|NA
CASSDSGALEDTQYF
TGCGCCAGCAGTGATAGCGGGGCCTTAGAGGATACGCAGTATTTT
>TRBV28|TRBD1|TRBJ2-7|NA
CASSLVDRVDEQYF
TGTGCCAGCAGTTTGGTGGACAGGGTTGACGAGCAGTACTTC